The rows below give T cell receptor beta chains drawn from one sample of a study of CD8 T cells in Susac syndrome. TCRdb re-called the immunoSEQ multiplex PCR reads with MiXCR, one entry per CDR3 protein. The data contain a few hundred thousand distinct CDR3 sequences, approximately 95% of them singletons. Sequenced: CD4+ T cells from PBMCs. Receptor source: a human donor with multiple sclerosis. CDR3s include the opening cysteine and the closing phenylalanine or tryptophan. Each record gives: D gene, clone size, V gene, J gene, CDR3 DNA, CDR3 protein. The D gene is left open where the match is weak. Clone sizes are given selectively: once, few, many, or a class where the clone is expanded.

-	-	TRBV24-1	TRBJ2-1	TGTGCCACCAGTGATTTCAATGAGCAGTTCTTC	CATSDFNEQFF
-	-	TRBV15	TRBJ1-5	TGTGCCACCAGCAGGACGGGGACTCAGCCCCAGCATTTT	CATSRTGTQPQHF
-	-	TRBV28	TRBJ1-2	TGTGCCAGCAGTTCCCCGGGACAACTGCATGGCTACACCTTC	CASSSPGQLHGYTF
-	-	TRBV12-3/TRBV12-4	TRBJ2-7	TGTGCCAGCAGTATACAGGAGGCCTACGAGCAGTACTTC	CASSIQEAYEQYF
-	-	TRBV9	TRBJ2-6	TGTGCCAGCAGCCCCCAACACGGAAGCCCTGGGGCCAACGTCCTGACTTTC	CASSPQHGSPGANVLTF
-	once	TRBV7-2	TRBJ2-5	TGTGCCAGCAGCTTTAGGTTGTGGGAAGAGACCCAGTACTTC	CASSFRLWEETQYF
-	-	TRBV30	TRBJ1-5	TGTGCCTGGAGTACAATGAATCAGCCCCAGCATTTT	CAWSTMNQPQHF
-	-	TRBV14	TRBJ2-5	TGTGCCAGCAGCCAAGGAGTAAGAGTTACGGGAGAGACCCAGTACTTC	CASSQGVRVTGETQYF
-	-	TRBV29-1	TRBJ2-5	TGCAGCGTTGGGTCGGGGAACCAAGAGACCCAGTACTTC	CSVGSGNQETQYF
-	-	TRBV28	TRBJ1-1	TGTGCCAGCAGTCCGGGACGAGGGAACACTGAAGCTTTCTTT	CASSPGRGNTEAFF
TRBD1	-	TRBV29-1	TRBJ1-4	TGCAGCGTTTTGGACAGGGGAGGGATTGATGAAAAACTGTTTTTT	CSVLDRGGIDEKLFF
-	-	TRBV7-9	TRBJ1-5	TGTGCCAGCAGCTTATTTGGGGGGGTGAGCAATCAGCCCCAGCATTTT	CASSLFGGVSNQPQHF
TRBD1	few	TRBV3-1	TRBJ1-2	TGTGCCAGCAGCCTCGGACAGGGGGGTGGCTACACCTTC	CASSLGQGGGYTF
TRBD2	-	TRBV20-1	TRBJ2-4	TGCAGTGCTAGTTTAGCGGGGGCCCTGATTCAGTACTTC	CSASLAGALIQYF
-	-	TRBV3-1	TRBJ1-6	TGTGCCAGCAGCCAGTTAAAGGGTTCACCCCTCCACTTT	CASSQLKGSPLHF
-	-	TRBV20-1	TRBJ2-5	TGCAGTGCCCGAGGTGATGGGAGATGGTTGGAGACCCAGTACTTC	CSARGDGRWLETQYF
-	-	TRBV9	TRBJ1-2	TGTGCCAGCAGCGTAGATTTGGCAGGGTATGGCTACACCTTC	CASSVDLAGYGYTF
TRBD1	-	TRBV27	TRBJ2-7	TGTGCCAGCAGTTTGATGGTGGGACAGGTCTCCTACGAGCAGTACTTC	CASSLMVGQVSYEQYF
-	-	TRBV29-1	TRBJ1-4	TGCACCGCTCAAGGGGGATCTGAAAAACTGTTTTTT	CTAQGGSEKLFF
-	once	TRBV29-1	TRBJ1-4	TGCAGCGTTCTAACAACTAATGAAAAACTGTTTTTT	CSVLTTNEKLFF
-	-	TRBV12-3/TRBV12-4	TRBJ2-1	TGTGCCAGCTCGAGCCCCAATGAGCAGTTCTTC	CASSSPNEQFF
TRBD2	-	TRBV20-1	TRBJ2-5	TGCAGTGCTCGACCGGGCGGGGGGGCGAGAGAGACCCAGTACTTC	CSARPGGGARETQYF
-	once	TRBV11-2	TRBJ2-7	TGTGCCAGCCAAGCTGCCCAGGTCTACGAGCAGTACTTC	CASQAAQVYEQYF
-	-	TRBV20-1	TRBJ2-5	TGCAGTGCTAGAGTAACCGGGGAGACCCAGTACTTC	CSARVTGETQYF
-	-	TRBV20-1	TRBJ2-3	TGCAGTGCTAGTCCCGAAGATACGCAGTATTTT	CSASPEDTQYF
-	-	TRBV20-1	TRBJ2-2	TGCAGTGCTAGACGGACAACTAACACCGGGGAGCTGTTTTTT	CSARRTTNTGELFF
-	-	TRBV7-9	TRBJ2-4	TGTGCCAGCAGCCGGAGAGAAAACATTCAGTACTTC	CASSRRENIQYF
-	-	TRBV20-1	TRBJ1-1	TGCAGTGCTAGGGATGTACAGGAAGCTTTCTTT	CSARDVQEAFF
TRBD1	-	TRBV2	TRBJ1-2	TGTGCCACATTTCGGGACAGACCTTCCACCTTC	CATFRDRPSTF
-	-	TRBV3-1	TRBJ2-2	TGTGCCAGCAGCCGACTAGTAACGCTGGAGCTGTTTTTT	CASSRLVTLELFF
-	once	TRBV29-1	TRBJ1-2	TGCAGCGCGGGCAGGGCCGGCGATGGCTACACCTTC	CSAGRAGDGYTF
-	-	TRBV5-1	TRBJ2-3	TGCGCCAGCAGCTATGGCGGGTCGACCACAGATACGCAGTATTTT	CASSYGGSTTDTQYF
-	-	TRBV3-1	TRBJ1-2	TGTGCCAGCAGCCAAAGTTTGGGGACTGGCTACACCTTC	CASSQSLGTGYTF
-	-	TRBV7-9	TRBJ2-3	TGTGCCAGCAGCTCACTCGCACTTCCGCAGTATTTT	CASSSLALPQYF
TRBD2	-	TRBV20-1	TRBJ2-1	TGCAGTGCTCAAGGGACTAGCGGGAACTACAATGAGCAGTTCTTC	CSAQGTSGNYNEQFF
TRBD1	-	TRBV9	TRBJ2-2	TGTGCCAGCAGCGTAGCTACCAGGGGGCACACCGGGGAGCTGTTTTTT	CASSVATRGHTGELFF
-	-	TRBV5-1	TRBJ1-2	TGCGCCAGCAGCTTGGATCTGGGGGATGGCTACACCTTC	CASSLDLGDGYTF
TRBD1	-	TRBV24-1	TRBJ1-5	TGTGCCACCAGTGATACGCGAAACAGGGGCGGTCAGCCCCAGCATTTT	CATSDTRNRGGQPQHF
TRBD2	-	TRBV10-3	TRBJ2-7	TGTGCCATCTTTGCGGGAGGGCCAGGCGAGCAGTACTTC	CAIFAGGPGEQYF
TRBD1	-	TRBV15	TRBJ2-7	TGTGCCACCAGCAGAGAACAGGGGCAGACATACGAGCAGTACTTC	CATSREQGQTYEQYF
-	-	TRBV15	TRBJ2-3	TGTGCCACCAGCAGAGATCCTAGCCCTGCGAGGGATACGCAGTATTTT	CATSRDPSPARDTQYF
-	-	TRBV3-1	TRBJ2-2	TGTGCCAGCAGCCCCCAGACCCTCTGGGGCGGGGAGCTGTTTTTT	CASSPQTLWGGELFF
-	-	TRBV30	TRBJ2-6	TGTGCCTGGAGCGGGGACGGTCCTGGGGCCAACGTCCTGACTTTC	CAWSGDGPGANVLTF
-	-	TRBV14	TRBJ1-2	TGTGCCAGCAGCCAAGATCGAAGGCTTTATTACACCTTC	CASSQDRRLYYTF
-	-	TRBV5-6	TRBJ2-3	TGTGCCAGCAGCTTGGGGGCCATCACAGATACGCAGTATTTT	CASSLGAITDTQYF
-	few	TRBV18	TRBJ1-2	TGTGCCAGCTCACCTGACAAGAACTATGGCTACACCTTC	CASSPDKNYGYTF
-	-	TRBV20-1	TRBJ1-1	TGCAGTGCTAGAGCGTACGGCAGGGAGAACACTGAAGCTTTCTTT	CSARAYGRENTEAFF
TRBD2	-	TRBV7-9	TRBJ2-5	TGTGCCAGCAGTCCTAGCGGGAAAGAGACCCAGTACTTC	CASSPSGKETQYF
TRBD2	-	TRBV29-1	TRBJ2-7	TGCAGCGGCCTCGGGGGGGGCGAGCAGTACTTC	CSGLGGGEQYF
-	-	TRBV28	TRBJ2-7	TGTGCCAGCAGTTCAGAAGCGGTGGGACGGAACTACGAGCAGTACTTC	CASSSEAVGRNYEQYF
TRBD2	-	TRBV7-3	TRBJ2-1	TGTGCCAGCAGCTTAGCTAGCGGGAACCCCTCCTACAATGAGCAGTTCTTC	CASSLASGNPSYNEQFF
TRBD2	-	TRBV7-9	TRBJ2-5	TGTGCCACCGGGGGACTAGCGGGGAGAAAAGAGACCCAGTACTTC	CATGGLAGRKETQYF
-	-	TRBV29-1	TRBJ2-5	TGCAGCGTTGCTTGGAGATTCCAAGAGACCCAGTACTTC	CSVAWRFQETQYF
-	-	TRBV5-4	TRBJ2-7	TGTGCCAGCAGCCCTGGTGGGGACAAGGCCACTTACGAGCAGTACTTC	CASSPGGDKATYEQYF
-	-	TRBV7-3	TRBJ1-1	TGTGCCAGCAGCTCACGAGGAGGGAGGGTCACTGAAGCTTTCTTT	CASSSRGGRVTEAFF
TRBD1	-	TRBV29-1	TRBJ2-3	TGCAGCGTTGAGGACAGGGGGCGCCTCTCTAATACGCAGTATTTT	CSVEDRGRLSNTQYF
TRBD1	-	TRBV30	TRBJ1-1	TGTGCCTGGCGGACAGGGAGGAACACTGAAGCTTTCTTT	CAWRTGRNTEAFF
TRBD1	-	TRBV29-1	TRBJ1-1	TGCAGCGTCTGGACAGGGGTTGGTAAAGCTTTCTTT	CSVWTGVGKAFF
-	-	TRBV2	TRBJ2-1	TGTGCCAGCAGACTCGGGATGTATGAGCAGTTCTTC	CASRLGMYEQFF